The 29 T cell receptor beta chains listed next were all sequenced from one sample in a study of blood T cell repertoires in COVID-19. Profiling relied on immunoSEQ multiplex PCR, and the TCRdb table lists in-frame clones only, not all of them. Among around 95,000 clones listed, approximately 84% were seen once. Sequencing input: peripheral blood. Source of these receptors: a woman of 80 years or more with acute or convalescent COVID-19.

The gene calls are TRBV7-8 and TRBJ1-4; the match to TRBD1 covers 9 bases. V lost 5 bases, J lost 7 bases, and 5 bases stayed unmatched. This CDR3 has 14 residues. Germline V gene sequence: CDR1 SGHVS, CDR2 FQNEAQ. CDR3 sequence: CASSHRGRFEKLFF. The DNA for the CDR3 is TGTGCCAGCAGCCACAGGGGGCGCTTTGAAAAACTGTTTTTT.

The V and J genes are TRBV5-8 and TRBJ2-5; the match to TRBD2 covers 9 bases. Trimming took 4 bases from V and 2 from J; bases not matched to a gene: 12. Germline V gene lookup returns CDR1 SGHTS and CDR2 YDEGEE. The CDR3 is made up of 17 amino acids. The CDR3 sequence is CASSPGGRLAGQETQYF. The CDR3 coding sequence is TGTGCCAGCAGCCCTGGAGGGAGGCTAGCGGGGCAAGAGACCCAGTACTTC.

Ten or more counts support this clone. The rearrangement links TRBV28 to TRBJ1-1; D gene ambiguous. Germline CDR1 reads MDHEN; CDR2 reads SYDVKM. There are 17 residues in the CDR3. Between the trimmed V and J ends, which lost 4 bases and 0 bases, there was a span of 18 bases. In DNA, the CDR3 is TGTGCCAGCAGTTCGGGTTCTAATGGCGGGATGAACACTGAAGCTTTCTTT. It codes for CASSSGSNGGMNTEAFF.

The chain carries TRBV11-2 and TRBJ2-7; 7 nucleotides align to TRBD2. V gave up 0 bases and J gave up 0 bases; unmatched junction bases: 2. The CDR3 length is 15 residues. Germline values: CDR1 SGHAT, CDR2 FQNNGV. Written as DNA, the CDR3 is TGTGCCAGCAGCTTAGAGCGGGGGAGCTCCTACGAGCAGTACTTC. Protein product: CASSLERGSSYEQYF.

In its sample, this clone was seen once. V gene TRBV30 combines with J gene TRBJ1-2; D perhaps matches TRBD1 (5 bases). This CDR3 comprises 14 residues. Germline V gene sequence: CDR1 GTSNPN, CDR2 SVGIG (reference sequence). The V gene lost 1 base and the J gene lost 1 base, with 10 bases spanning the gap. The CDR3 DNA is TGTGCCTGGAGTGCACTCAGGGTTAACTATGGCTACACCTTC. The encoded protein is CAWSALRVNYGYTF.

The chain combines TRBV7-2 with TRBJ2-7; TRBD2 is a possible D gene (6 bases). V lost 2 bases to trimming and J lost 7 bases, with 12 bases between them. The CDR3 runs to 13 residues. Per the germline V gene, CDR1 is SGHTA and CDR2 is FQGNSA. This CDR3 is CASSLQRRGEQYF. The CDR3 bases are TGTGCCAGCAGCTTACAGAGGCGGGGTGAGCAGTACTTC.

CDR3 in DNA: TGTGCCAGCAGCTTAGCGCCGAGGTACGAGCAGTACTTC. Protein sequence: CASSLAPRYEQYF. This chain joins TRBV7-2 and TRBJ2-7; D is unclear. The CDR3 sequence is 13 residues long. V was cut by 0 bases and J by 4 bases, with 7 bases left in between. The germline gives CDR1 SGHTA, CDR2 FQGNSA. Variable domain in full (rest from reference TRBV7-2 and TRBJ2-7): GAGVSQSPSNKVTEKGKDVELRCDPISGHTALYWYRQSLGQGLEFLIYFQGNSAPDKSGLPSDRFSAERTGGSVSTLTIQRTQQEDSAVYLCASSLAPRYEQYFGPGTRLTVT.

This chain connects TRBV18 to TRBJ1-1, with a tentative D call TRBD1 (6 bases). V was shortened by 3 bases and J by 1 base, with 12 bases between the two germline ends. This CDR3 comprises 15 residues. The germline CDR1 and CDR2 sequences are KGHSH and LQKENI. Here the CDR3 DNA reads TGTGCCAGCTCACCCACCCGGACAGCGAACACTGAAGCTTTCTTT. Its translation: CASSPTRTANTEAFF.

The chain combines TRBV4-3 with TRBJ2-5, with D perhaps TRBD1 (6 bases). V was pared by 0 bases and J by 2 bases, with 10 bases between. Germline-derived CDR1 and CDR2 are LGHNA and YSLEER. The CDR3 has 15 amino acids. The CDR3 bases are TGCGCCAGCAGCCAAGATCGGACAGCACAAGAGACCCAGTACTTC. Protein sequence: CASSQDRTAQETQYF.

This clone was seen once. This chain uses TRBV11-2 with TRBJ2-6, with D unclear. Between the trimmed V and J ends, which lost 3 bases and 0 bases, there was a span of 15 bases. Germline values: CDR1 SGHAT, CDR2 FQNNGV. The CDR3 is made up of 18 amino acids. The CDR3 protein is CASSLNWSPRSGANVLTF. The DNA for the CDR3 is TGTGCCAGCAGCTTGAACTGGAGCCCACGCTCTGGGGCCAACGTCCTGACTTTC.

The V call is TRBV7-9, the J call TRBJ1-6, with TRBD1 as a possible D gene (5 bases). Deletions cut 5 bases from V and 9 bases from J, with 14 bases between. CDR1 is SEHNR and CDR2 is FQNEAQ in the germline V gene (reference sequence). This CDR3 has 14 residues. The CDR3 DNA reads TGTGCCAGCAGCCGCGGGACTGGGACTTCACCCCTCCACTTT. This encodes CASSRGTGTSPLHF.

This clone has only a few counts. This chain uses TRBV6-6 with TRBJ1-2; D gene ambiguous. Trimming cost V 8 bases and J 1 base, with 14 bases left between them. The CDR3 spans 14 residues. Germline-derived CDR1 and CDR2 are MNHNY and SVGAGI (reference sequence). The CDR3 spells CASLPPHSNYGYTF. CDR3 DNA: TGTGCCAGCCTCCCACCGCACAGTAACTATGGCTACACCTTC.

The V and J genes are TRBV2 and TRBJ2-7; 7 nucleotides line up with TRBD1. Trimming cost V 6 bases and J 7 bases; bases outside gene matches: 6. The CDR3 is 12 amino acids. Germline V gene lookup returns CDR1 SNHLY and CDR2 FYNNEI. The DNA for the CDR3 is TGTGCCAGCAGGCCACAGGGGCGGGAGCAGTACTTC. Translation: CASRPQGREQYF.

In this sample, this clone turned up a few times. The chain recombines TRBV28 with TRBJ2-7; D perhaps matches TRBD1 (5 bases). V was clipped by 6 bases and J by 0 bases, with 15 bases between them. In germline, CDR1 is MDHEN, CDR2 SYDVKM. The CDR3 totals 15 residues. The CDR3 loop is CASSRRGKSSYEQYF. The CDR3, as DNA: TGTGCCAGCAGCCGAAGGGGTAAGAGCTCCTACGAGCAGTACTTC.

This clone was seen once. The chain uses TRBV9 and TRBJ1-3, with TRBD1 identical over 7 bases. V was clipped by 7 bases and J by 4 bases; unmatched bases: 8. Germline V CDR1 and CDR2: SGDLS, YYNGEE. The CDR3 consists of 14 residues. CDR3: CASGPTGFGNTIYF. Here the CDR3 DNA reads TGTGCCAGCGGACCGACAGGGTTCGGAAACACCATATATTTT.

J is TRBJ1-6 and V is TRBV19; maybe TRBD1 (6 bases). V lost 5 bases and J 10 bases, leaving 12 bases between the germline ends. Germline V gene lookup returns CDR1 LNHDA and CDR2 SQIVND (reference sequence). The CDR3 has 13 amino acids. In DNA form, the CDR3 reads TGTGCCAGTAGTCTCAGGGGTGGATCACCCCTCCACTTT. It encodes CASSLRGGSPLHF.

The CDR3 spells CASSEYRTGGNSPLHF. DNA for the CDR3: TGTGCCAGCAGTGAATATAGGACAGGGGGAAATTCACCCCTCCACTTT. The V and J genes are TRBV25-1 and TRBJ1-6; 10 nucleotides align to TRBD1. The CDR3 sequence is 16 residues long. Germline CDR1 MGHDK, CDR2 SYGVNS. The J segment lost 7 bases and the V segment lost 0 bases, leaving 3 bases of the junction unmatched.

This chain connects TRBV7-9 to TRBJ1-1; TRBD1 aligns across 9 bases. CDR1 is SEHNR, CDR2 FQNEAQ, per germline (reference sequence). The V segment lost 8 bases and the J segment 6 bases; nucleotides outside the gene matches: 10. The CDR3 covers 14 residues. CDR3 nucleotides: TGTGCCAGCGGAGCGGGGGGGACAGGGTCTGAAGCTTTCTTT. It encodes CASGAGGTGSEAFF.

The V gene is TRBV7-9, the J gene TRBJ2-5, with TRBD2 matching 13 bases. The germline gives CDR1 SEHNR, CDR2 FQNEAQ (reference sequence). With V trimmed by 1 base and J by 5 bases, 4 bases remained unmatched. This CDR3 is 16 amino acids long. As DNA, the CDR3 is TGTGCCAGCAGCTTAGGGACTAGCGGGGGTGTGGAGACCCAGTACTTC. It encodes CASSLGTSGGVETQYF.

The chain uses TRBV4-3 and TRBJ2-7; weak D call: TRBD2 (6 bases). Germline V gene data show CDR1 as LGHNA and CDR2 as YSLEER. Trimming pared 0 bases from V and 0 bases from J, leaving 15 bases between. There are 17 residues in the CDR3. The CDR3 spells CASSQDRNDGGSYEQYF. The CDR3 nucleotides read TGCGCCAGCAGCCAAGATCGGAATGACGGGGGCTCCTACGAGCAGTACTTC.

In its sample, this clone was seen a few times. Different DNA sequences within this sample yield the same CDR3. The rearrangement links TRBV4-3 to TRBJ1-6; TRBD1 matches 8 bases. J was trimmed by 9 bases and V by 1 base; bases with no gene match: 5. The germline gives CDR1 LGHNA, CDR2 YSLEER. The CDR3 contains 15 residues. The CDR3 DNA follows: TGCGCCAGCAGCCAAGTAGGACAGGGAGGTTCACCCCTCCACTTT. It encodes CASSQVGQGGSPLHF.

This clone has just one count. This chain's CDR3 is CASSMGSPPGELFF. CDR3 in DNA: TGTGCCAGCAGCATGGGGAGCCCGCCCGGGGAGCTGTTTTTT. This sequence joins TRBV6-5 and TRBJ2-2, with a weak D call TRBD2 (5 bases). CDR1 is MNHEY, CDR2 SVGAGI, per germline. V was pared by 6 bases and J by 6 bases, with 14 bases between. This CDR3 has 14 amino acids.

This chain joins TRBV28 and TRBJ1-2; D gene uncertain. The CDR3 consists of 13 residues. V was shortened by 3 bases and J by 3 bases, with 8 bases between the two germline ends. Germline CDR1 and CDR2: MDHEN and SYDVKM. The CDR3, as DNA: TGTGCCAGCAGTTTCCAGGACTACTATGGCTACACCTTC. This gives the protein CASSFQDYYGYTF.

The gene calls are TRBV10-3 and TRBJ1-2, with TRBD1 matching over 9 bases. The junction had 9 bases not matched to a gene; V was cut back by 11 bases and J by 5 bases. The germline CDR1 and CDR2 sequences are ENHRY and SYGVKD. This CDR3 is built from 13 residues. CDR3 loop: CAHSRQGGYGYTF. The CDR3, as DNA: TGTGCCCACAGCCGACAGGGGGGTTATGGCTACACCTTC.

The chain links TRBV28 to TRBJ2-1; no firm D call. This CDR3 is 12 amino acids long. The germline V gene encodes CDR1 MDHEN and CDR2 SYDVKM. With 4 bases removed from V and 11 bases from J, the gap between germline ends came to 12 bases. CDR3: CASSSTPEKQFF. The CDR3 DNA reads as TGTGCCAGCAGTTCTACTCCTGAAAAGCAGTTCTTC.

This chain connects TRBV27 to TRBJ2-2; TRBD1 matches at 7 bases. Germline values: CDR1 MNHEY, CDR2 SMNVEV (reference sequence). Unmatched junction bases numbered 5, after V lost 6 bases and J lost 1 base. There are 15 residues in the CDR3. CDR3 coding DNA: TGTGCCAGCAGGATAACAGGGGTGAACACCGGGGAGCTGTTTTTT. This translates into CASRITGVNTGELFF.

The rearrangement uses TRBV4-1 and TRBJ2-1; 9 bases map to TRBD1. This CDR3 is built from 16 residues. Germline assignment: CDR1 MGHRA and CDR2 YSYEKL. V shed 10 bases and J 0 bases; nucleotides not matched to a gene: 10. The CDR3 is CAKDRGGPSSYNEQFF. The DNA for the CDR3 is TGCGCCAAAGACAGGGGGGGACCGAGCTCCTACAATGAGCAGTTCTTC.

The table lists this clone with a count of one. CDR3 sequence (DNA): TGTGCCAGCAGTTTGGACAGCCATCAGCCCCAGCATTTT. It specifies CASSLDSHQPQHF. The chain couples TRBV12-3 or TRBV12-4 to TRBJ1-5, with a weak D call TRBD1 (6 bases). With 3 bases removed from V and 5 bases from J, the gap between germline ends came to 8 bases. This CDR3 contains 13 residues.

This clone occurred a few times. The CDR3 loop is CASSFQGLAGGPSTDTQYF. In DNA form, the CDR3 reads TGTGCCAGCAGCTTCCAGGGACTAGCGGGGGGGCCTAGCACAGATACGCAGTATTTT. This chain links TRBV7-2 with TRBJ2-3; 16 nucleotides match TRBD2. Trimming took 3 bases from V and 0 from J; bases not matched to a gene: 6. The germline V gene has CDR1 SGHTA and CDR2 FQGNSA. The CDR3 loop spans 19 amino acids.